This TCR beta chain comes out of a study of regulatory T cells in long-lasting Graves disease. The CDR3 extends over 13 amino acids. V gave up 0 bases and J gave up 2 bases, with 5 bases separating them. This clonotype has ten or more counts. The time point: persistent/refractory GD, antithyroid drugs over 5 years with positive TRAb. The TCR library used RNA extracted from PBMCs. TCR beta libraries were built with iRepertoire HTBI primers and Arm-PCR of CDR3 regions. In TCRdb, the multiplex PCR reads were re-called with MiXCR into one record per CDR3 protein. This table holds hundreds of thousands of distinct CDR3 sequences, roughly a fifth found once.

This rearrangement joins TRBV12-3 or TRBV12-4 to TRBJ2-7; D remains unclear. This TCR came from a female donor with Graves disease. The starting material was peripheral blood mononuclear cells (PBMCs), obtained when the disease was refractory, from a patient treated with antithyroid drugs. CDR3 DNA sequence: TGTGCCAGCAGTTTAGCGTTCCCCTACGAGCAGTACTTC. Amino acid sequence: CASSLAFPYEQYF.